What follows are 20 T cell receptor beta chains derived from one specimen sequenced in a study of siplizumab effects on memory and regulatory T cells. The data were produced by immunoSEQ multiplex PCR, yet TCRdb's version contains in-frame clones alone and is incomplete. The sample holds roughly 120,000 clones, around 94% seen once. Sequencing was done on a sample of non-Treg CD4+ T cells sorted from blood. Source of these receptors: a human donor in good health.

The CDR3 coding sequence is TGTGCCAGCAGTGACAACCGGGGGCCGGGATGGGAGACCCAGTACTTC. Translating gives CASSDNRGPGWETQYF. The rearrangement joins TRBV25-1 to TRBJ2-5; D is tentatively TRBD1 or TRBD2 (6 bases each). The V and J ends lost 3 bases and 5 bases respectively, with 19 bases between them. Looked up from germline, CDR1 is MGHDK and CDR2 is SYGVNS. This CDR3 contains 16 residues.

J is TRBJ1-3 and V is TRBV2; 10 bases match TRBD1. Germline trimming cut 6 bases from V and 4 bases from J; bases unmatched to any gene: 9. The CDR3 sequence is 16 residues long. Germline V gene data show CDR1 as SNHLY and CDR2 as FYNNEI. The CDR3 protein is CASRRGDRGSGNTIYF. CDR3 bases: TGTGCCAGCAGGAGGGGGGACAGGGGTTCAGGAAACACCATATATTTT.

The CDR3 coding sequence is TGTGCCAGCAGTGAAGCGCTTGGCGGGGCAAGAACTGAAGCTTTCTTT. Translated, it gives CASSEALGGARTEAFF. The genes are TRBV2 and TRBJ1-1, with D possibly TRBD1 on 5 matching bases. The CDR3 covers 16 residues. Germline V gene data show CDR1 as SNHLY and CDR2 as FYNNEI. V lost 0 bases and J 5 bases, leaving 16 bases between the germline ends.

This clone was recorded once. V gene TRBV5-1 combines with J gene TRBJ2-2; 11 bases are shared with TRBD2. The CDR3 runs to 16 residues. Germline V CDR1 and CDR2: SGHRS, YFSETQ. V shed 0 bases, J shed 5 bases, and the junction held 3 bases outside the gene matches. The CDR3 reads CASSLGGTSGTGELFF. CDR3 bases: TGCGCCAGCAGCTTGGGCGGGACTAGCGGAACCGGGGAGCTGTTTTTT.

V and J are TRBV28 and TRBJ1-2; weak D call: TRBD1 (6 bases). The CDR3 contains 14 residues. V was clipped by 6 bases and J by 4 bases, with 15 bases between them. The V gene's germline CDR1 is MDHEN and CDR2 SYDVKM. The CDR3 DNA is TGTGCCAGCAGGGGGACGAGGGGGGGCTATGGCTACACCTTC. Its protein is CASRGTRGGYGYTF.

This rearrangement joins TRBV27 to TRBJ2-3; D gene ambiguous. This CDR3 has 16 residues. Germline V gene sequence: CDR1 MNHEY, CDR2 SMNVEV (reference sequence). V gave up 4 bases and J gave up 1 base, with 15 bases separating them. The CDR3 DNA is TGTGCCAGCAGTTCGGTTGGCGGAGTCGGCACAGATACGCAGTATTTT. Translation: CASSSVGGVGTDTQYF.

V is TRBV29-1 and J is TRBJ2-5; no definite D call. V gave up 5 bases and J gave up 2 bases, with 12 bases separating them. Germline CDR1 SQVTM, CDR2 ANQGSEA. CDR3 length: 13 amino acids. The CDR3 DNA is TGCAGCGTTTTCAGTCCATTACAAGAGACCCAGTACTTC. Residues: CSVFSPLQETQYF.

The chain couples TRBV10-1 to TRBJ1-1; D might be TRBD1 (5 bases). The CDR3 spans 13 residues. Looked up from germline, CDR1 is WNHNN and CDR2 is SYGVQD (reference sequence). Trimming took off 8 bases at V and 0 bases at J, with 10 bases between the two ends. This chain's CDR3 is CASAGQLNTEAFF. CDR3 in DNA: TGCGCCAGCGCCGGACAATTGAACACTGAAGCTTTCTTT.

The V call is TRBV19, the J call TRBJ1-6, with 7 nucleotides matching TRBD1. Germline CDR1 reads LNHDA; CDR2 reads SQIVND (reference sequence). The CDR3 sequence is 15 residues long. The V and J ends lost 5 bases and 5 bases, in that order; junction bases with no gene match: 6. This chain's CDR3 is CASSVTGTDNSPLHF. The CDR3 DNA reads TGTGCCAGTAGTGTGACCGGGACAGATAATTCACCCCTCCACTTT. The full variable domain, with the rest looked up from reference TRBV19 and TRBJ1-6, is DGGITQSPKYLFRKEGQNVTLSCEQNLNHDAMYWYRQDPGQGLRLIYYSQIVNDFQKGDIAEGYSVSREKKESFPLTVTSAQKNPTAFYLCASSVTGTDNSPLHFGNGTRLTVT.

The genes are TRBV5-1 and TRBJ2-7, with D maybe TRBD2 (6 bases). The CDR3 length is 16 residues. V was cut by 0 bases and J by 1 base, with 14 bases left in between. The germline V gene encodes CDR1 SGHRS and CDR2 YFSETQ. As DNA, the CDR3 is TGCGCCAGCAGCTTGGAGCCCGGGACTGGTTCCTACGAGCAGTACTTC. This encodes CASSLEPGTGSYEQYF.

This sequence joins TRBV25-1 and TRBJ1-2, with D tentatively TRBD1 (5 bases). The CDR3 covers 13 residues. Between the trimmed V and J ends, which lost 4 bases and 5 bases, there was a span of 11 bases. Germline V gene lookup returns CDR1 MGHDK and CDR2 SYGVNS. CDR3 nucleotide sequence: TGTGCCAGCAGTGGCTGGGGGGAGTATGGCTACACCTTC. Encoded protein: CASSGWGEYGYTF.

The chain employs TRBV19 and TRBJ1-3; D unresolved. The length of the CDR3 is 15 residues. CDR1 is LNHDA and CDR2 is SQIVND in the germline V gene (reference sequence). Trimming took 6 bases from V and 0 from J, leaving 12 bases between them. CDR3 region: CASRRTGGSGNTIYF. CDR3 DNA: TGTGCCAGTAGAAGGACGGGAGGCTCTGGAAACACCATATATTTT. Drawing the rest from reference TRBV19 and TRBJ1-3, the complete variable domain is DGGITQSPKYLFRKEGQNVTLSCEQNLNHDAMYWYRQDPGQGLRLIYYSQIVNDFQKGDIAEGYSVSREKKESFPLTVTSAQKNPTAFYLCASRRTGGSGNTIYFGEGSWLTVV.

The rearrangement links TRBV10-3 to TRBJ2-2; a possible D gene is TRBD1 (6 bases). CDR1 and CDR2 from the germline V gene are ENHRY and SYGVKD. V shed 7 bases and J shed 6 bases, with 15 bases lying between them. The CDR3 totals 14 residues. The CDR3 nucleotides read TGTGCCATCATGGCAGGGGATTTGGCCGGGGAGCTGTTTTTT. This codes for CAIMAGDLAGELFF.

This clone came up once. V and J are TRBV12-5 and TRBJ1-2; D gene uncertain. CDR1 and CDR2 (germline): LGHNT, FRNRAP. This CDR3 is built from 12 residues. V lost 7 bases to trimming and J lost 4 bases, with 10 bases between them. CDR3 nucleotides: TGTGCTAGTGTTCCGGACCTCTATGGCTACACCTTC. It yields the protein CASVPDLYGYTF. The full variable domain, in which reference TRBV12-5 and TRBJ1-2 provide the parts outside the CDR3, is DARVTQTPRHKVTEMGQEVTMRCQPILGHNTVFWYRQTMMQGLELLAYFRNRAPLDDSGMPKDRFSAEMPDATLATLKIQPSEPRDSAVYFCASVPDLYGYTFGSGTRLTVV.

V usage is TRBV5-6 and J usage is TRBJ1-1, with D tentatively TRBD1 (6 bases). With 0 bases removed from V and 3 bases from J, the gap between germline ends came to 12 bases. This CDR3 is 15 amino acids long. CDR1 SGHDT and CDR2 YYEEEE come from the germline V gene. In DNA, the CDR3 is TGTGCCAGCAGCTTGGACGGGGGGCGAGACACTGAAGCTTTCTTT. It codes for CASSLDGGRDTEAFF.

CDR3 DNA: TGTGCGGGGGCCAAGCCGTTCACCTTC. It translates to CAGAKPFTF. The V gene is TRBV7-9, the J gene TRBJ1-2; D might be TRBD1 (6 bases). The germline V gene encodes CDR1 SEHNR and CDR2 FQNEAQ (reference sequence). CDR3 length: 9 amino acids.

The V and J genes are TRBV7-2 and TRBJ2-7; no definite D call. Germline values: CDR1 SGHTA, CDR2 FQGNSA. V was pared by 5 bases and J by 4 bases, with 9 bases between. CDR3 length equals 12 residues. The CDR3, as DNA: TGTGCCAGCAGCCCCGACGGATACGAGCAGTACTTC. It translates to CASSPDGYEQYF.

This clone has just one count. The chain is built from TRBV6-5 and TRBJ1-2, with D perhaps TRBD1 (6 bases). This CDR3 comprises 15 residues. Germline V gene sequence: CDR1 MNHEY, CDR2 SVGAGI. V lost 0 bases and J 4 bases, leaving 12 bases between the germline ends. The CDR3 sequence: CASSYSSGGSYGYTF. The CDR3 nucleotides read TGTGCCAGCAGTTACTCATCCGGGGGCAGCTATGGCTACACCTTC.

The chain employs TRBV6-1 and TRBJ1-2; D may be TRBD1 (6 bases). This CDR3 has 15 residues. The V gene lost 2 bases and the J gene lost 4 bases, with 14 bases spanning the gap. Germline CDR1 MNHNS, CDR2 SASEGT. Written as DNA, the CDR3 is TGTGCCAGCAGTGAAAGGCTAGGACAGATCTATGGCTACACCTTC. It specifies CASSERLGQIYGYTF.

The chain employs TRBV6-5 and TRBJ1-1; D unresolved. The germline V gene has CDR1 MNHEY and CDR2 SVGAGI. This CDR3 region has 14 residues. V gave up 0 bases and J gave up 4 bases, with 9 bases separating them. This CDR3 reads CASSYSPLGTEAFF. The CDR3, as DNA: TGTGCCAGCAGTTACTCGCCTCTGGGCACTGAAGCTTTCTTT.